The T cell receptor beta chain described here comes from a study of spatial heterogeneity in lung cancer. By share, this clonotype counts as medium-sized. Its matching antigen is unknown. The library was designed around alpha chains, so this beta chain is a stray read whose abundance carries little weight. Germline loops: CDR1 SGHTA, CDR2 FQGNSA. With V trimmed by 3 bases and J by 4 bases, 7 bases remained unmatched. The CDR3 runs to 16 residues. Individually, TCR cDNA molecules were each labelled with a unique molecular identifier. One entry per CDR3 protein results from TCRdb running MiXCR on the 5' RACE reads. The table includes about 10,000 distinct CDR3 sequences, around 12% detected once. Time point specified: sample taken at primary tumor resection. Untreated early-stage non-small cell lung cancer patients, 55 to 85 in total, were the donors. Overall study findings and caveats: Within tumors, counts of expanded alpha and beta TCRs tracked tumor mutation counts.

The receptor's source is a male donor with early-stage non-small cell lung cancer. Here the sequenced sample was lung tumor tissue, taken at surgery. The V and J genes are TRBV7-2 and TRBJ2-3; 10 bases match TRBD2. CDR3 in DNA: TGTGCCAGCAGCTTTGCTAGCGGGAGTGTATCAGATACGCAGTATTTT. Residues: CASSFASGSVSDTQYF.